This T cell receptor beta chain was sequenced in a study of blood T cells in healthy people across ages. Study outcomes and limitations: Shifts in expanded clonotypes may have been confounded by donor CMV status, which was unknown. Diversity of TCR beta correlated strongly with naive T cell percentage.

Peripheral blood samples of around 9.3 milliliters were drawn from each donor. A J-beta primer mix and a sample-barcoded 5' primer were used in a second PCR of roughly 6 to 11 cycles. Every sample gave at least 2.5 million paired-end reads containing CDR3. TCRdb re-called the 5' RACE reads with MiXCR, one entry per CDR3 protein. The sample consists of about 1.7 million distinct CDR3 sequences, 28% of them appearing once. This clonotype was seen more than once but under ten times. Its antigen is undetermined. The CDR3 runs 15 residues. The ends were cut back, 1 base at V and 1 base at J, with 8 bases in the middle. The germline gives CDR1 LGHNA, CDR2 YNFKEQ.

This chain joins TRBV4-2 and TRBJ2-1; D is possibly TRBD1 or TRBD2 (5 bases each). The receptor comes from a young woman in good health. Source material: blood. The CDR3, as DNA: TGTGCCAGCAGCCAAGGCAGGGAGTCCTACAATGAGCAGTTCTTC. This translates into CASSQGRESYNEQFF.